The sequence of this T cell receptor (beta chain) was determined in a study of blood T cell repertoires in COVID-19. Whole-study context: Specimens from acute and convalescent COVID-19 originated in the United States, Italy and Spain. The cDNA or gDNA used as material had been derived from T cells, B-cell-depleted T cells, or PBMCs.

In the source study's methods: Amplification of reference gene primers provided the estimated nucleated cell counts. The protocol was immunoSEQ multiplex PCR, while the TCRdb copy is restricted to in-frame clones and leaves out a portion. That table furnishes V, J and clone size, whereas the DNA furnished D and trimming. This table has more than 110,000 clones, almost 90% appearing once. This clone was seen only once. Other DNA sequences within the sample encode an identical CDR3. V was pared by 3 bases and J by 3 bases, with 8 bases between. Germline-derived CDR1 and CDR2 are LNHDA and SQIVND (reference sequence). This CDR3 is built from 13 residues.

This chain links TRBV19 with TRBJ1-1; D gene unclear. Sequenced sample: peripheral blood. The origin of this receptor is a man aged 50-60 years with active or convalescent COVID-19. For the CDR3, the DNA is TGTGCCAGTAGTATTGAGACATACACTGAAGCTTTCTTT. Its translation is CASSIETYTEAFF.